These 15 T cell receptor beta chains came from one sample sequenced in a study of T cells after yellow fever vaccination. TCRdb ran MiXCR on the 5' RACE reads and lists one entry per CDR3 protein. The sample has some 390,000 distinct CDR3 sequences; around 6.5% are singletons. The sequencing here drew on PBMCs, taken 5 days after the yellow fever booster vaccination. The receptors were sampled from a man aged 25-40 years who received the YFV17D yellow fever vaccine.

This clonotype has ten or more counts. The chain recombines TRBV6-1 with TRBJ2-4; D is unresolved. From germline, CDR1 is MNHNS and CDR2 SASEGT. Between the trimmed V and J ends, which lost 5 bases and 0 bases, there was a span of 14 bases. The CDR3 consists of 16 residues. CDR3 sequence (DNA): TGTGCCAGCAGTCCTAGTTTAAAACTAGCCAAAAACATTCAGTACTTC. Translated: CASSPSLKLAKNIQYF.

To note about this clonotype: No conserved phenylalanine or tryptophan ends this CDR3, so it is likely a read error. The V and J genes are TRBV20-1 and TRBJ2-7; 7 bases map to TRBD2. CDR3 size: 13 residues. The germline gives CDR1 DFQATT, CDR2 SNEGSKA (reference sequence). J lost 3 bases, V lost 3 bases, and 5 bases had no gene match. The CDR3 is CSARGRALYEQYL. Written as DNA, the CDR3 is TGCAGTGCTAGGGGGAGGGCGCTCTACGAGCAGTACTTG.

The V call is TRBV19, the J call TRBJ2-3; 7 bases are shared with TRBD2. J was trimmed by 8 bases and V by 9 bases; bases with no gene match: 11. The CDR3 length is 13 residues. Per germline, CDR1 LNHDA and CDR2 SQIVND (reference sequence). The CDR3 sequence: CASKTSWLGTQYF. CDR3 in DNA: TGTGCCAGCAAGACTAGCTGGCTGGGTACGCAGTATTTT.

This clonotype has more than one count but fewer than ten. The chain links TRBV6-5 to TRBJ2-6; D unresolved. The CDR3 runs 15 residues. The germline V gene has CDR1 MNHEY and CDR2 SVGAGI. The V end lost 2 bases, the J end lost 0 bases, and 5 bases lay between the germline ends. CDR3 sequence: CASSYGVSGANVLTF. The CDR3 region has the DNA TGTGCCAGCAGTTACGGTGTCTCTGGGGCCAACGTCCTGACTTTC.

This clonotype came up a few times. The chain couples TRBV19 to TRBJ1-4; D call uncertain. In germline, CDR1 is LNHDA, CDR2 SQIVND (reference sequence). V was shortened by 4 bases and J by 8 bases, with 11 bases between the two germline ends. CDR3 length: 13 residues. CDR3 amino acids: CASSTGRNEKLFF. DNA of the CDR3: TGTGCCAGTAGTACCGGACGCAACGAAAAACTGTTTTTT. The complete variable domain, with remaining parts taken from reference TRBV19 and TRBJ1-4, reads DGGITQSPKYLFRKEGQNVTLSCEQNLNHDAMYWYRQDPGQGLRLIYYSQIVNDFQKGDIAEGYSVSREKKESFPLTVTSAQKNPTAFYLCASSTGRNEKLFFGSGTQLSVL.

This clonotype was observed at least ten times. The gene calls are TRBV29-1 and TRBJ2-3, with TRBD1 matching 8 bases. V shed 3 bases and J 4 bases; nucleotides not matched to a gene: 9. Germline V gene sequence: CDR1 SQVTM, CDR2 ANQGSEA. This CDR3 has 15 residues. The DNA for the CDR3 is TGCAGCGTTGACAAAACAGGGGGGCGCGCAGATACGCAGTATTTT. Its protein product is CSVDKTGGRADTQYF.

This chain connects TRBV6-5 to TRBJ2-6; D uncertain. The V end lost 0 bases, the J end lost 0 bases, and 15 bases lay between the germline ends. Germline V gene lookup returns CDR1 MNHEY and CDR2 SVGAGI. CDR3 length: 19 residues. As DNA, the CDR3 is TGTGCCAGCAGTTACTCCCCTTCATCGAGTCTCTCTGGGGCCAACGTCCTGACTTTC. Translation: CASSYSPSSSLSGANVLTF.

J is TRBJ2-3 and V is TRBV20-1; 14 bases map to TRBD2. The CDR3 covers 16 residues. Trimming at V came to 1 base and at J to 3 bases, leaving 3 bases not matched to a gene. Per germline, CDR1 DFQATT and CDR2 SNEGSKA (reference sequence). The CDR3 protein is CSARGGLAGETDTQYF. The CDR3 region has the DNA TGCAGTGCTAGAGGGGGACTAGCGGGAGAAACAGATACGCAGTATTTT.

V usage is TRBV7-6 and J usage is TRBJ2-7; weak D call: TRBD1 (5 bases). This CDR3 is built from 15 residues. Germline V gene sequence: CDR1 SGHVS, CDR2 FNYEAQ. V lost 5 bases to trimming and J lost 3 bases, with 17 bases between them. CDR3 protein: CASSPTGAANYEQYF. Written as DNA, the CDR3 is TGTGCCAGCAGCCCTACAGGAGCCGCTAACTACGAGCAGTACTTC.

The chain joins TRBV5-6 to TRBJ2-3, with 10 bases aligning to TRBD2. The CDR3 runs to 16 residues. With V trimmed by 1 base and J by 10 bases, 12 bases remained unmatched. Germline loops: CDR1 SGHDT, CDR2 YYEEEE. The CDR3 region is CASSLFWTSGASAQYF. In nucleotides, the CDR3 is TGTGCCAGCAGCTTGTTCTGGACTAGCGGCGCCAGTGCGCAGTATTTT.

This clonotype was seen repeatedly, ten times or more. This chain uses TRBV7-9 with TRBJ1-4, with D uncertain. This CDR3 contains 16 residues. Germline V CDR1 and CDR2: SEHNR, FQNEAQ (reference sequence). Trimming pared 4 bases from V and 0 bases from J, leaving 12 bases between. The CDR3 sequence: CASSSLTWATNEKLFF. Written as DNA, the CDR3 is TGTGCCAGCAGCTCCCTGACATGGGCAACTAATGAAAAACTGTTTTTT. Complete variable domain (other parts from reference TRBV7-9 and TRBJ1-4): DTGVSQNPRHKITKRGQNVTFRCDPISEHNRLYWYRQTLGQGPEFLTYFQNEAQLEKSRLLSDRFSAERPKGSFSTLEIQRTEQGDSAMYLCASSSLTWATNEKLFFGSGTQLSVL.

This clonotype was detected many times. V and J are TRBV24-1 and TRBJ2-1; 7 bases agree with TRBD1. The V and J ends lost 5 bases and 0 bases, in that order; junction bases with no gene match: 0. This CDR3 spans 14 amino acids. Germline values: CDR1 KGHDR, CDR2 SFDVKD. CDR3 DNA sequence: TGTGCCACCAGTGCAGGGGGCTCCTACAATGAGCAGTTCTTC. This gives the protein CATSAGGSYNEQFF.

The chain recombines TRBV20-1 with TRBJ1-2; the D gene is possibly TRBD1 (6 bases). From germline, CDR1 is DFQATT and CDR2 SNEGSKA (reference sequence). The CDR3 is 15 residues long. The V end was cut by 3 bases, the J end by 5 bases, with 19 bases between. CDR3 loop: CSASSGQSGQYGYTF. CDR3 DNA sequence: TGCAGTGCTAGTTCTGGACAGTCGGGGCAGTATGGCTACACCTTC.

There are a few counts of this clonotype. This rearrangement joins TRBV12-3 or TRBV12-4 to TRBJ2-5; perhaps TRBD2 as D (5 bases). Trimming shortened V by 3 bases and J by 4 bases, and 6 bases separated the two germline ends. CDR3 size: 12 residues. CDR3 in amino acids: CASSFGIETQYF. CDR3 in DNA: TGTGCCAGCAGTTTCGGGATAGAGACCCAGTACTTC.

This sequence joins TRBV12-3 or TRBV12-4 and TRBJ1-5; weak D call: TRBD1 (5 bases). The CDR3 sequence is 14 residues long. Trimming left V 10 bases short and J 3 bases short, with 16 bases between. The CDR3 DNA sequence: TGTGCCACCTTAAGGGGCGGTAACAATCAGCCCCAGCATTTT. It codes for CATLRGGNNQPQHF.